Below are 30 T cell receptor beta chains sequenced from a single sample in a study of shared clonotypes between healthy human individuals. The repertoire was sequenced with immunoSEQ multiplex PCR; TCRdb's copy has only in-frame clones and lacks some. The data hold roughly 600,000 clones, with about 98% observed a single time. Cells designated naive CD8 were CD45RO-negative and were positively selected for CCR7, with terminally differentiated effector memory CD45RA+ cells excluded. What was sequenced was naive CD8+ T cells sorted from blood. The receptors were sampled from a man aged 25-45 years in good health.

This sequence joins TRBV30 and TRBJ2-7, with D hard to call. Germline-derived CDR1 and CDR2 are GTSNPN and SVGIG (reference sequence). This CDR3 contains 13 residues. V was cut by 2 bases and J by 2 bases, with 10 bases left in between. The CDR3 DNA follows: TGTGCCTGGAGTTATAGCAGCACCTACGAGCAGTACTTC. Its protein product is CAWSYSSTYEQYF.

The chain has TRBV27 and TRBJ2-1; D uncertain. Trimming took off 3 bases at V and 1 base at J, with 13 bases between the two ends. The CDR3 is 16 residues long. Germline V CDR1 and CDR2: MNHEY, SMNVEV (reference sequence). CDR3 bases: TGTGCCAGCAGTTTTGTTTTCCACAGATCCTACAATGAGCAGTTCTTC. Residues: CASSFVFHRSYNEQFF.

The chain has TRBV5-1 and TRBJ2-1, with D possibly matching TRBD2 (7 bases). The germline CDR1 and CDR2 sequences are SGHRS and YFSETQ. The CDR3 is made up of 16 amino acids. V shed 0 bases and J shed 4 bases, with 14 bases lying between them. The CDR3 loop is CASSLDRRGTYNEQFF. The CDR3 region has the DNA TGCGCCAGCAGCTTGGACCGGCGGGGGACATACAATGAGCAGTTCTTC.

V usage is TRBV9 and J usage is TRBJ2-1; TRBD2 matches 10 bases. The J segment lost 5 bases and the V segment lost 0 bases, leaving 14 bases of the junction unmatched. CDR1 and CDR2 (germline): SGDLS, YYNGEE. The CDR3 has 19 amino acids. CDR3 nucleotides: TGTGCCAGCAGCGTAGTATCCAGCGGGAGGGCATCGGCGAACAATGAGCAGTTCTTC. This sequence encodes CASSVVSSGRASANNEQFF. The full variable domain, rest sourced from reference TRBV9 and TRBJ2-1, is DSGVTQTPKHLITATGQRVTLRCSPRSGDLSVYWYQQSLDQGLQFLIQYYNGEERAKGNILERFSAQQFPDLHSELNLSSLELGDSALYFCASSVVSSGRASANNEQFFGPGTRLTVL.

This chain joins TRBV4-1 and TRBJ2-1; the match to TRBD2 covers 7 bases. There are 14 residues in the CDR3. The J segment lost 6 bases and the V segment lost 3 bases, leaving 5 bases of the junction unmatched. The germline V gene has CDR1 MGHRA and CDR2 YSYEKL. The CDR3 loop reads CASSQGGSGNEQFF. The CDR3 DNA follows: TGCGCCAGCAGCCAGGGGGGGAGTGGCAATGAGCAGTTCTTC.

The rearrangement uses TRBV29-1 and TRBJ2-7; 13 nucleotides line up with TRBD2. The germline V gene has CDR1 SQVTM and CDR2 ANQGSEA. The CDR3 runs 13 residues. J lost 3 bases, V lost 7 bases, and 3 bases had no gene match. The CDR3 DNA reads TGCAGCGCCTGGACTAGCGGGAGCTACGAGCAGTACTTC. It is translated as CSAWTSGSYEQYF.

The chain employs TRBV29-1 and TRBJ1-2; D perhaps matches TRBD1 (5 bases). V lost 0 bases and J lost 5, with 16 bases in between. The CDR3 covers 15 residues. Germline V gene sequence: CDR1 SQVTM, CDR2 ANQGSEA. The CDR3 region has the DNA TGCAGCGTTGAAGATAGGGGCCCGATGGGATATGGCTACACCTTC. Its translation: CSVEDRGPMGYGYTF.

This clone appeared a single time. The chain recombines TRBV10-2 with TRBJ2-7; 8 bases map to TRBD2. V lost 4 bases, J lost 2 bases, and 4 bases stayed unmatched. The CDR3 contains 14 residues. CDR1 is WSHSY and CDR2 is SAAADI in the germline V gene. The CDR3: CASSVSSGTYEQYF. As DNA, the CDR3 is TGCGCCAGCAGTGTGAGTAGCGGGACCTACGAGCAGTACTTC.

The chain combines TRBV27 with TRBJ1-5; D possibly corresponds to TRBD1 (5 bases). This CDR3 has 14 residues. V shed 4 bases and J shed 1 base, with 8 bases lying between them. From germline, CDR1 is MNHEY and CDR2 SMNVEV (reference sequence). In DNA form, the CDR3 reads TGTGCCAGCAGTTCAGGGTTGAGCAATCAGCCCCAGCATTTT. Amino acid sequence: CASSSGLSNQPQHF.

The J gene is TRBJ2-1, the V gene TRBV14; tentatively, D is TRBD2 (7 bases). CDR1 is SGHDN, CDR2 FVKESK, per germline. The CDR3 length is 15 residues. V was cut by 8 bases and J by 3 bases, with 17 bases left in between. The CDR3 spells CASRRGGGGYNEQFF. The CDR3 nucleotides read TGTGCCAGCCGTAGGGGAGGGGGTGGCTACAATGAGCAGTTCTTC.

The genes are TRBV19 and TRBJ2-1; D gene uncertain. Germline values: CDR1 LNHDA, CDR2 SQIVND (reference sequence). Trimming pared 3 bases from V and 0 bases from J, leaving 3 bases between. The CDR3 has 13 amino acids. CDR3 nucleotides: TGTGCCAGTAGTATGTCCTCCTACAATGAGCAGTTCTTC. This codes for CASSMSSYNEQFF.

The rearrangement links TRBV7-9 to TRBJ2-7, with D unclear. The CDR3 extends over 15 amino acids. Per the germline V gene, CDR1 is SEHNR and CDR2 is FQNEAQ (reference sequence). V was shortened by 5 bases and J by 7 bases, with 21 bases between the two germline ends. CDR3: CASSPDVVGTGEQYF. Here the CDR3 DNA reads TGTGCCAGCAGCCCCGACGTCGTGGGTACCGGGGAGCAGTACTTC.

J is TRBJ2-3 and V is TRBV7-9, with TRBD1 as a possible D gene (5 bases). The CDR3 is made up of 15 amino acids. Germline V gene sequence: CDR1 SEHNR, CDR2 FQNEAQ (reference sequence). With 5 bases removed from V and 6 bases from J, the gap between germline ends came to 18 bases. The CDR3 DNA reads as TGTGCCAGCAGCCCGGTAACCAGGGTGGGCGATACGCAGTATTTT. Residues: CASSPVTRVGDTQYF.

For this clone: The sample has other DNA sequences that encode this CDR3 too. V usage is TRBV9 and J usage is TRBJ2-3; TRBD2 matches at 7 bases. From germline, CDR1 is SGDLS and CDR2 YYNGEE. The CDR3 has 15 amino acids. Germline trimming cut 0 bases from V and 2 bases from J; bases unmatched to any gene: 3. Here the CDR3 reads CASSVGGRATDTQYF. CDR3 bases: TGTGCCAGCAGCGTAGGGGGGAGGGCCACAGATACGCAGTATTTT.

With respect to this clone: Other DNA sequences in the sample encode the same CDR3. CDR3 DNA sequence: TGTGCCAGCAGCGAGGGACTAGCAGAGACAGATACGCAGTATTTT. Encoded protein: CASSEGLAETDTQYF. The rearrangement uses TRBV9 and TRBJ2-3, with TRBD2 identical over 9 bases. This CDR3 has 15 amino acids. Germline CDR1 SGDLS, CDR2 YYNGEE. The V gene end was trimmed by 3 bases and the J gene end by 3 bases; junction bases not matched to a gene: 5.

This clone was found once. The chain couples TRBV6-5 to TRBJ2-3; tentatively, D is TRBD1 (6 bases). Germline V CDR1 and CDR2: MNHEY, SVGAGI. Trimming stripped 6 bases from V and 5 bases from J, with 6 bases between. The CDR3 consists of 11 residues. The DNA of the CDR3 is TGTGCCAGCAGCAGGGGAGATACGCAGTATTTT. Translated, it gives CASSRGDTQYF.

This chain links TRBV5-1 with TRBJ1-1; a possible D gene is TRBD1 (6 bases). V was cut by 4 bases and J by 4 bases, with 14 bases left in between. The CDR3 covers 14 residues. Germline CDR1 SGHRS, CDR2 YFSETQ. CDR3 loop: CASSPTGGRTEAFF. The CDR3 DNA is TGCGCCAGCAGCCCGACCGGGGGGCGCACTGAAGCTTTCTTT.

This rearrangement joins TRBV2 to TRBJ2-7, with D tentatively TRBD1 (6 bases). Germline CDR1 is SNHLY and CDR2 is FYNNEI. Trimming stripped 4 bases from V and 2 bases from J, with 12 bases between. CDR3 length: 14 amino acids. CDR3 sequence reads: CASSGDNKPYEQYF. The CDR3 nucleotides are TGTGCCAGCAGTGGGGACAATAAACCCTACGAGCAGTACTTC.

The chain links TRBV9 to TRBJ2-3; 8 bases line up with TRBD2. This CDR3 is 17 amino acids long. The ends lost 4 bases at V and 0 bases at J; junction bases unmatched: 10. Germline lookup yields CDR1 SGDLS and CDR2 YYNGEE. CDR3 residues: CASSPLAGQASTDTQYF. The CDR3 DNA is TGTGCCAGCAGCCCCCTAGCGGGTCAAGCTAGCACAGATACGCAGTATTTT.

This clone was observed once. The limits of the CDR3 on the DNA are not certain, so only TCRdb's listed CDR3 is given. The chain employs TRBV28 and TRBJ2-1; the table's D call, TRBD2, was not checked against the DNA. CDR1 is MDHEN and CDR2 is SYDVKM in the germline V gene. The CDR3 is 14 amino acids long, termini counted. CDR3 sequence: CASILGLAANEQFF.

The chain is built from TRBV30 and TRBJ1-1, with D possibly being TRBD1 (5 bases). The CDR3 extends over 14 amino acids. V lost 0 bases and J lost 3, with 11 bases in between. Germline V gene sequence: CDR1 GTSNPN, CDR2 SVGIG (reference sequence). CDR3 in DNA: TGTGCCTGGAGTGTAGGGGCAGGGCACACTGAAGCTTTCTTT. Protein sequence: CAWSVGAGHTEAFF.

The chain recombines TRBV6-1 with TRBJ2-5; the D gene could be TRBD1 or TRBD2 (5 bases each). V was clipped by 2 bases and J by 4 bases, with 14 bases between them. Germline CDR1 is MNHNS and CDR2 is SASEGT. The CDR3 has 15 residues. The chain's CDR3 is CASSEFGGFGETQYF. The CDR3 nucleotides read TGTGCCAGCAGTGAATTTGGGGGATTTGGAGAGACCCAGTACTTC.

V is TRBV25-1 and J is TRBJ2-2; D is undetermined. The CDR3 runs to 16 residues. Germline V gene data show CDR1 as MGHDK and CDR2 as SYGVNS. Deletions cut 4 bases from V and 0 bases from J, with 12 bases between. DNA of the CDR3: TGTGCCAGCAGTGCTCAGGAGACACCGAACACCGGGGAGCTGTTTTTT. Protein product: CASSAQETPNTGELFF.

The chain combines TRBV27 with TRBJ2-7; tentative D call: TRBD1 (6 bases). The CDR3 runs 16 residues. Trimming pared 5 bases from V and 2 bases from J, leaving 19 bases between. Per the germline V gene, CDR1 is MNHEY and CDR2 is SMNVEV (reference sequence). CDR3 DNA: TGTGCCAGCAGTCTTACTCTGACAGGAGATACCTACGAGCAGTACTTC. Protein product: CASSLTLTGDTYEQYF.

This clone was recorded only once. The rearrangement joins TRBV27 to TRBJ2-1; 12 positions agree with TRBD2. The CDR3 consists of 17 residues. With 3 bases clipped from V and 5 bases from J, the junction kept 8 bases outside the gene matches. CDR1 and CDR2 from the germline V gene are MNHEY and SMNVEV (reference sequence). CDR3 sequence: CASSFDRLAGDHNEQFF. CDR3 bases: TGTGCCAGCAGTTTCGACAGACTAGCGGGAGACCACAATGAGCAGTTCTTC.

The chain recombines TRBV19 with TRBJ2-2; D unclear. CDR3 size: 16 residues. Trimming removed 3 bases at V and 0 bases at J, with 11 bases between. Germline loops: CDR1 LNHDA, CDR2 SQIVND (reference sequence). The CDR3 loop reads CASSIQSFANTGELFF. Written as DNA, the CDR3 is TGTGCCAGTAGTATTCAGTCTTTTGCGAACACCGGGGAGCTGTTTTTT.

The genes are TRBV7-2 and TRBJ2-3; TRBD2 matches at 9 bases. Trimming removed 3 bases from V and 2 bases from J; junction bases left unmatched: 6. CDR3 length: 16 amino acids. Germline lookup yields CDR1 SGHTA and CDR2 FQGNSA. The CDR3 loop reads CASSFPSGIDTDTQYF. Written as DNA, the CDR3 is TGTGCCAGCAGCTTTCCTAGCGGGATAGACACAGATACGCAGTATTTT. Full variable domain (rest looked up from reference TRBV7-2 and TRBJ2-3): GAGVSQSPSNKVTEKGKDVELRCDPISGHTALYWYRQSLGQGLEFLIYFQGNSAPDKSGLPSDRFSAERTGGSVSTLTIQRTQQEDSAVYLCASSFPSGIDTDTQYFGPGTRLTVL.

The genes are TRBV4-3 and TRBJ2-1, with D maybe TRBD2 (5 bases). V lost 0 bases and J 6 bases, leaving 9 bases between the germline ends. This CDR3 is built from 14 residues. In germline, CDR1 is LGHNA, CDR2 YSLEER. As DNA, the CDR3 is TGCGCCAGCAGCCAAGATATGAGCGGCAATGAGCAGTTCTTC. It yields the protein CASSQDMSGNEQFF.

CDR3 sequence (DNA): TGTGCCTGGAGTGGGGGGACGGGCACAGATACGCAGTATTTT. As protein: CAWSGGTGTDTQYF. The rearrangement uses TRBV30 and TRBJ2-3; D may be TRBD1 or TRBD2 (5 bases each). In germline, CDR1 is GTSNPN, CDR2 SVGIG (reference sequence). The CDR3 covers 14 residues. V was pared by 1 base and J by 1 base, with 9 bases between.

V gene TRBV5-1 combines with J gene TRBJ2-7, with D possibly being TRBD1 (6 bases). Trimming pared 0 bases from V and 6 bases from J, leaving 13 bases between. The CDR3 is made up of 14 amino acids. Germline V gene sequence: CDR1 SGHRS, CDR2 YFSETQ. CDR3 coding DNA: TGCGCCAGCAGCTTGGGGGGGCAGATTACCGAGCAGTACTTC. Translation gives CASSLGGQITEQYF.